Given below is one TCR beta chain in context. Its target is not known. This entry is derived from a study of cytotoxic CD8 clonotypes in ibrutinib-treated CLL. Study context: Within the patient group, eleven to twelve were relapsed/refractory and roughly 16 treatment-naive, and roughly 18 were IGHV unmutated.

Sequenced by immunoSEQ multiplex PCR; TCRdb stores in-frame clones only, minus some. Of 150,000 to 250,000 clones in the sample, around 72% were seen once. Study outcomes and limitations: Public clonotypes were uncommon and contracted or stayed stable on treatment.

CDR1 and CDR2 from the germline V gene are MNHEY and SVGAGI. V lost 1 base, J lost 1 base, and 8 bases lay in between. CDR3 size: 14 residues. The source of roughly 2 micrograms of genomic DNA for TCR beta libraries was cryopreserved PBMCs. The receptor was derived from a human donor with chronic lymphocytic leukemia. The chain links TRBV6-5 to TRBJ2-7; weak D call: TRBD1 (6 bases). The starting material was PBMCs, obtained after 24 months of ibrutinib treatment. CDR3 in amino acids: CASSYLQGSYEQYF. The CDR3 region has the DNA TGTGCCAGCAGTTACTTACAGGGTTCCTACGAGCAGTACTTC.